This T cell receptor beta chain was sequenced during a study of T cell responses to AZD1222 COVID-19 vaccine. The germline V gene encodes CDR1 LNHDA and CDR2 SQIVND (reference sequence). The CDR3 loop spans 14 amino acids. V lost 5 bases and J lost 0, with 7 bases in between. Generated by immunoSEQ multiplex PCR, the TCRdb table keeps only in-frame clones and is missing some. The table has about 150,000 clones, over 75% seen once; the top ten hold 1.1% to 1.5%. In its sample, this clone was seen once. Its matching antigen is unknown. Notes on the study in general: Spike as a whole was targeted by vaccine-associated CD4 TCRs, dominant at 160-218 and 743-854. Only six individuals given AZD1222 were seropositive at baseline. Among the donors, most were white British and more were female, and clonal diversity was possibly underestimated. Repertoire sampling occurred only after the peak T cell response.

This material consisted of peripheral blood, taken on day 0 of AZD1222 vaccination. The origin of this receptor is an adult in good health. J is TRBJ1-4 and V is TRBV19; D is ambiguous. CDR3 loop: CASSLASTNEKLFF. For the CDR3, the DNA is TGTGCCAGTAGTCTAGCCTCAACTAATGAAAAACTGTTTTTT.